Listed here are 19 T cell receptor beta chains from one sample, sequenced in a study of blood T cell repertoires in COVID-19. The protocol was immunoSEQ multiplex PCR, while the TCRdb copy is restricted to in-frame clones and leaves out a portion. The table lists roughly 240,000 clones, roughly 87% of them singletons. The material sequenced was PBMCs or T cells enriched from blood (not recorded which). These receptors were obtained from a woman younger than 45 with acute COVID-19.

The J gene is TRBJ1-6, the V gene TRBV7-8; TRBD1 might be the D (5 bases). Trimming cost V 1 base and J 9 bases, with 22 bases left between them. Germline V gene lookup returns CDR1 SGHVS and CDR2 FQNEAQ. This CDR3 has 18 residues. The CDR3 nucleotides are TGTGCCAGCAGCTTAGTAGTTTCAGGGCGCGCGGTAATTTCACCCCTCCACTTT. Amino acids: CASSLVVSGRAVISPLHF.

The chain couples TRBV12-3 or TRBV12-4 to TRBJ2-1; a weak D match, TRBD1 (5 bases). This CDR3 spans 12 amino acids. Trimming stripped 8 bases from V and 5 bases from J, with 10 bases between. In DNA, the CDR3 is TGTGCCAGCGGCCAAGGGGACAATGAGCAGTTCTTC. It codes for CASGQGDNEQFF.

The chain combines TRBV10-3 with TRBJ1-2; 7 bases map to TRBD1. The germline gives CDR1 ENHRY, CDR2 SYGVKD. Trimming removed 11 bases from V and 0 bases from J; junction bases left unmatched: 15. CDR3 length equals 16 residues. CDR3 residues: CASDHPSGTANYGYTF. For the CDR3, the DNA is TGTGCCTCCGATCACCCCTCCGGGACAGCTAACTATGGCTACACCTTC.

The chain uses TRBV5-6 and TRBJ1-6, with D possibly matching TRBD1 (6 bases). CDR1 and CDR2 from the germline V gene are SGHDT and YYEEEE. The CDR3 has 14 amino acids. The V end was cut by 0 bases, the J end by 7 bases, with 8 bases between. CDR3 DNA: TGTGCCAGCAGCTTGGTGGACAGAAATTCACCCCTCCACTTT. This codes for CASSLVDRNSPLHF.

The CDR3 DNA is TGTGCCAGCAGCTTACCAGGGTCAGAGACCCAGTACTTC. The encoded protein is CASSLPGSETQYF. This chain uses TRBV11-3 with TRBJ2-5; TRBD1 is a possible D gene (5 bases). This CDR3 has 13 amino acids. Germline CDR1 reads SGHNT; CDR2 reads YENEEA. V dropped 2 bases and J dropped 4 bases, with 8 bases sitting between them.

The chain combines TRBV5-1 with TRBJ2-2; 11 bases match TRBD1. After removal of 3 bases from V and 3 bases from J, the junction contained 1 base not matched to a gene. The CDR3 sequence is 15 residues long. Germline V lookup: CDR1 SGHRS, CDR2 YFSETQ. As DNA, the CDR3 is TGCGCCAGCAGCTGGACAGGGGGCGACACCGGGGAGCTGTTTTTT. Amino acid sequence: CASSWTGGDTGELFF.

The CDR3 region has the DNA TGCGCCAGCAGCTTGGCCGTGGGACAGAAACTCAATGAGCAGTTCTTC. This encodes CASSLAVGQKLNEQFF. The chain joins TRBV5-1 to TRBJ2-1, with 7 bases that match TRBD1. After removal of 0 bases from V and 6 bases from J, the junction contained 9 bases not matched to a gene. Germline loops: CDR1 SGHRS, CDR2 YFSETQ. The CDR3 runs 16 residues.

The chain employs TRBV27 and TRBJ1-1; 9 bases map to TRBD1. V lost 5 bases to trimming and J lost 3 bases; unmatched junction nucleotides: 1. The CDR3 covers 13 residues. Germline V gene sequence: CDR1 MNHEY, CDR2 SMNVEV (reference sequence). The CDR3 sequence is CASSRTGDTEAFF. DNA for the CDR3: TGTGCCAGCAGTCGGACAGGGGACACTGAAGCTTTCTTT.

This chain joins TRBV11-3 and TRBJ2-1; 9 bases agree with TRBD2. The CDR3 length is 16 residues. V trimming: 4 bases; J trimming: 7 bases; junction bases outside the gene matches: 11. Germline values: CDR1 SGHNT, CDR2 YENEEA. CDR3 protein: CASSSRGGVRRNEQFF. The CDR3 coding sequence is TGTGCCAGCAGCTCCCGCGGGGGGGTGAGAAGAAATGAGCAGTTCTTC.

The chain combines TRBV10-1 with TRBJ2-2, with 8 nucleotides matching TRBD1. Trimming at V came to 3 bases and at J to 5 bases, leaving 5 bases not matched to a gene. Germline V lookup: CDR1 WNHNN, CDR2 SYGVQD (reference sequence). The CDR3 contains 15 residues. The CDR3 region is CASSDRTGRTGELFF. As DNA, the CDR3 is TGCGCCAGCAGTGATCGGACAGGGAGGACCGGGGAGCTGTTTTTT.

This chain joins TRBV5-4 and TRBJ2-7; no definite D call. The V and J ends lost 0 bases and 3 bases respectively, with 16 bases between them. The germline V gene has CDR1 SGHNT and CDR2 YYREEE (reference sequence). The CDR3 runs to 16 residues. The CDR3: CASSLAPSKLLYEQYF. The CDR3 DNA is TGTGCCAGCAGCTTGGCCCCCTCAAAGCTTCTCTACGAGCAGTACTTC.

J is TRBJ2-2 and V is TRBV11-3, with 7 bases aligning to TRBD2. V lost 2 bases and J lost 0; bases outside the gene matches: 3. The CDR3 runs 16 residues. Germline lookup yields CDR1 SGHNT and CDR2 YENEEA. The CDR3 DNA sequence: TGTGCCAGCAGCTTAAGCCTAGCGGCGAACACCGGGGAGCTGTTTTTT. Amino acids: CASSLSLAANTGELFF.

V gene TRBV5-6 combines with J gene TRBJ1-2; D gene unclear. Germline values: CDR1 SGHDT, CDR2 YYEEEE. The V end was cut by 2 bases, the J end by 2 bases, with 10 bases between. The CDR3 spans 14 residues. The CDR3 sequence: CASSFGLTNYGYTF. The DNA for the CDR3 is TGTGCCAGCAGCTTTGGGCTTACCAACTATGGCTACACCTTC.

The chain carries TRBV28 and TRBJ1-6; unclear D gene. The V end was cut by 3 bases, the J end by 5 bases, with 14 bases between. Looked up from germline, CDR1 is MDHEN and CDR2 is SYDVKM. This CDR3 region has 16 residues. DNA for the CDR3: TGTGCCAGCAGTTTCGGACTCTCGGCCGATAATTCACCCCTCCACTTT. As protein: CASSFGLSADNSPLHF.

The J gene is TRBJ1-1, the V gene TRBV10-3, with TRBD1 identical over 9 bases. The length of the CDR3 is 16 residues. V dropped 10 bases and J dropped 5; count of bases not matched to a gene: 17. From germline, CDR1 is ENHRY and CDR2 SYGVKD. CDR3 in DNA: TGTGCCACGGGGAATTGGGGACAGGGTAGGATGACTGAAGCTTTCTTT. It specifies CATGNWGQGRMTEAFF.

This chain uses TRBV5-8 with TRBJ1-1; a possible D gene is TRBD1 (6 bases). Trimming stripped 0 bases from V and 5 bases from J, with 11 bases between. This CDR3 contains 14 residues. Germline values: CDR1 SGHTS, CDR2 YDEGEE. The CDR3 DNA sequence: TGTGCCAGCAGCTTGGTGGGGGGGCCAACTGAAGCTTTCTTT. It specifies CASSLVGGPTEAFF.

This clone was counted a single time. J is TRBJ1-3 and V is TRBV13, with a weak D call TRBD1 (5 bases). Germline-derived CDR1 and CDR2 are PRHDT and FYEKMQ (reference sequence). The V and J ends lost 4 bases and 8 bases respectively, with 15 bases between them. The CDR3 length is 14 residues. CDR3 protein: CASSWARATDTIYF. Here the CDR3 DNA reads TGTGCCAGCAGCTGGGCCAGGGCAACGGACACCATATATTTT.

The chain links TRBV3-1 (or the pseudogene TRBV3-2) to TRBJ1-4; D call uncertain. Germline V lookup: CDR1 LGHDT, CDR2 YNNKEL (reference sequence). The CDR3 runs 17 residues. V gave up 1 base and J gave up 0 bases, with 12 bases separating them. In DNA form, the CDR3 reads TGTGCCAGCAGCCAAGCGCGGGGAAGGGCAACTAATGAAAAACTGTTTTTT. It is translated as CASSQARGRATNEKLFF.

The chain is built from TRBV4-1 and TRBJ2-7; maybe TRBD1 (5 bases). There are 14 residues in the CDR3. Germline V gene sequence: CDR1 MGHRA, CDR2 YSYEKL. Trimming took 3 bases from V and 0 from J, leaving 9 bases between them. The chain's CDR3 is CASSQADSSYEQYF. DNA for the CDR3: TGCGCCAGCAGCCAGGCCGACAGCTCCTACGAGCAGTACTTC.